These T cell receptor beta chains were read from a single sample in a study of shared clonotypes between healthy human individuals. This table comes from immunoSEQ multiplex PCR, and its TCRdb copy is limited to in-frame clones, with some not included. The repertoire holds approximately 1.5 million clones, with 95% to 99% as singletons. Sequenced: naive CD4+ T cells sorted from blood. These receptors came from a man younger than 40 in good health. CDR3s include the opening cysteine and the closing phenylalanine or tryptophan. D genes are given only for firm matches. Clone size is not always given. Where it is, it says once, few, many or a class for expanded clones.

NA	NA	TRBV10-2	TRBJ2-7	TGCGCCAGCAGTACGGGAACTTACGAGCAGTACTTC	CASSTGTYEQYF
NA	NA	TRBV27	TRBJ1-1	TGTGCCAGCAGTACACAGGACTACCACACTGAAGCTTTCTTT	CASSTQDYHTEAFF
NA	NA	TRBV7-2	TRBJ2-1	TGTGCCAGCAGCTTAGGTCGATGGCAGGGGCTCTACAATGAGCAGTTCTTC	CASSLGRWQGLYNEQFF
NA	TRBD1	TRBV7-9	TRBJ2-7	TGTGCCAGCAGCTTCGGGGGACAGGTTTCAGCCTTCTACGAGCAGTACTTC	CASSFGGQVSAFYEQYF
NA	NA	TRBV27	TRBJ1-2	TGTGCCAGCAACCAAGGGGGGCCGGTAAACTATGGCTACACCTTC	CASNQGGPVNYGYTF
NA	NA	TRBV10-3	TRBJ1-1	TGTGCCATCAGGTTGGAGATGGGGGAGGGGAACACTGAAGCTTTCTTT	CAIRLEMGEGNTEAFF
NA	TRBD1	TRBV7-3	TRBJ2-1	TGTGCCAGCAGCTCCTCGGACAGGGTCTCCTACAATGAGCAGTTCTTC	CASSSSDRVSYNEQFF
NA	NA	TRBV6-5	TRBJ1-4	TGTGCCAGCACCCACGGTGACAGGCTCAGCGAAAAACTGTTTTTT	CASTHGDRLSEKLFF
NA	TRBD1	TRBV19	TRBJ2-7	TGTGCCAGTAGTATTTTAGGGGGCGGCGAGCAGTACTTC	CASSILGGGEQYF
NA	TRBD1	TRBV18	TRBJ2-7	TGTGCCAGCTCAACGGGACAGGGGGCGTTTGTGTCGGGTGAGCAGTACTTC	CASSTGQGAFVSGEQYF
NA	TRBD2	TRBV10-2	TRBJ2-2	TGCGCCAGCACGACTAGCGGCGAGAACACCGGGGAGCTGTTTTTT	CASTTSGENTGELFF
NA	NA	TRBV28	TRBJ2-3	TGTGCCAGCAGTTTGGGGAGGAACACAGATACGCAGTATTTT	CASSLGRNTDTQYF
NA	NA	TRBV5-5	TRBJ2-2	TGTGCCAGCAGCTTCTTGGGGGGAAACACCGGGGAGCTGTTTTTT	CASSFLGGNTGELFF
NA	NA	TRBV14	TRBJ1-3	TGTGCCAGCAGCCAAGGAGAGTGGTTCGCTGGAAACACCATATATTTT	CASSQGEWFAGNTIYF
NA	NA	TRBV13	TRBJ2-7	TGTGCCAGCACCCTTACCTACGAGCAGTACTTC	CASTLTYEQYF
NA	NA	TRBV28	TRBJ1-1	TGTGCCAGCAGTTTACAGACTAACACTGAAGCTTTCTTT	CASSLQTNTEAFF
NA	TRBD2	TRBV28	TRBJ2-1	TGTGCCATAACCCAACTAGCGGCCCCTATGGATGAGCAGTTCTTC	CAITQLAAPMDEQFF
NA	NA	TRBV9	TRBJ2-3	TGTGCCAGCAGCGTTGGGGGGCAGGCAGATACGCAGTATTTT	CASSVGGQADTQYF
NA	TRBD1	TRBV7-2	TRBJ2-7	TGTGCCAGCAGCCGTCCTCCGGGACAGGGGTTCCCCTACGAGCAGTACTTC	CASSRPPGQGFPYEQYF
NA	NA	TRBV29-1	TRBJ1-5	TGCAGCGTTGCTACCGGACACGGGAATCAGCCCCAGCATTTT	CSVATGHGNQPQHF
NA	NA	TRBV11-1	TRBJ2-1	TGTGCCAGCAGCCTTGGTCTCTCGCCGTTCTTC	CASSLGLSPFF
NA	NA	TRBV2	TRBJ2-7	TGTGCCAGCAGTGAATCACGTCAAACACGGCAGTACTTC	CASSESRQTRQYF
NA	NA	TRBV19	TRBJ2-2	TGTGCCAGCCGGGTAGCCCGGGACACCGGGGAGCTGTTTTTT	CASRVARDTGELFF
NA	TRBD1	TRBV28	TRBJ1-4	TGTGCCAGCAGTTTCAGGGGGTTTAATGAAAAACTGTTTTTT	CASSFRGFNEKLFF
NA	TRBD2	TRBV5-1	TRBJ2-5	TGCGCCAGCAGCCCGGGGACTAGCCGGGAAGGGACCCAGTACTTC	CASSPGTSREGTQYF
NA	NA	TRBV7-8	TRBJ1-3	TGTGCCAGCAGCTTATCGTCGCGGAACACCATATATTTT	CASSLSSRNTIYF
NA	TRBD1	TRBV5-5	TRBJ1-3	TGTGCCAGCAGCGATATTCGGGACAGGGGCTCTTCTTCTACTGGAAACACCATATATTTT	CASSDIRDRGSSSTGNTIYF
NA	TRBD1	TRBV27	TRBJ2-5	TGTGCCAGCAGGTCGGACAGGGACCTACGGACCCAGTACTTC	CASRSDRDLRTQYF
NA	NA	TRBV2	TRBJ1-5	TGTGCCAGCACCGCCCTCGACAGCTACAATCAGCCCCAGCATTTT	CASTALDSYNQPQHF
NA	TRBD1	TRBV28	TRBJ2-7	TGTGCCAGCAGGGGACAGGGGAGCTCCTACGAGCAGTACTTC	CASRGQGSSYEQYF
once	NA	TRBV5-4	TRBJ2-7	TGTGCCAGCAGCGTCCGGGACTCGTACGAGCAGTACTTC	CASSVRDSYEQYF
NA	NA	TRBV5-1	TRBJ2-2	TGCGCCAGCAGCTTGGAGCTCATCGGGGAGCTGTTTTTT	CASSLELIGELFF
once	NA	TRBV18	TRBJ1-1	TGTGCCAGCTCACCAATGGAGCAGGGGTTAAGAATGAACACTGAAGCTTTCTTT	CASSPMEQGLRMNTEAFF
NA	TRBD1	TRBV6-5	TRBJ1-1	TGTGCCAGCAGTTACTCTTCCAGGGGGACTGAAGCTTTCTTT	CASSYSSRGTEAFF
NA	NA	TRBV5-3	TRBJ2-5	TGTGCCAGAAGCTTGGATACACCTGACGGGAGAGGAAAGACCCAGTACTTC	CARSLDTPDGRGKTQYF
NA	NA	TRBV19	TRBJ1-3	TGTGCCAGTACCTATGCAGGTGTTGGAAACACCATATATTTT	CASTYAGVGNTIYF
once	TRBD1	TRBV7-2	TRBJ1-3	TGTGCCAGCAGCTTAGCGGGACAGGGGCGGGGAAACACCATATATTTT	CASSLAGQGRGNTIYF
NA	NA	TRBV14	TRBJ2-7	TGTGCCAGCAGCCAAGTACCTCTCGAGCAGTACTTC	CASSQVPLEQYF
NA	NA	TRBV5-1	TRBJ2-1	TGCGCCAGCAGCTTGAGCTTCAACCCTTACAATGAGCAGTTCTTC	CASSLSFNPYNEQFF
NA	NA	TRBV7-3	TRBJ1-1	TGTGCCAGCAGCCCTGCTTCAGGGACTGAAGCTTTCTTT	CASSPASGTEAFF
NA	NA	TRBV7-9	TRBJ2-1	TGTGCCAGCAGCTTAATGGGGTGGGATGACAATGAGCAGTTCTTC	CASSLMGWDDNEQFF
NA	TRBD1	TRBV5-1	TRBJ1-1	TGCGCCAGCAGCGCCCAGGGACAGTCTCGACACACTGAAGCTTTCTTT	CASSAQGQSRHTEAFF
NA	TRBD1	TRBV18	TRBJ2-5	TGTGCCAGCTCATCGGACAGGGTAGAGACCCAGTACTTC	CASSSDRVETQYF
once	TRBD2	TRBV11-2	TRBJ2-7	TGTGCCAGCAGCTTCGTAAGCGGGAGATACGAGCAGTACTTC	CASSFVSGRYEQYF
NA	TRBD2	TRBV9	TRBJ2-5	TGTGCCAGCAGCGTACTCGGGACTAGTTTGGAGACCCAGTACTTC	CASSVLGTSLETQYF
NA	TRBD2	TRBV19	TRBJ2-5	TGTGCCAGTAGTGCTAGCGGGATCAACAGCGTGGAGACCCAGTACTTC	CASSASGINSVETQYF
NA	NA	TRBV7-2	TRBJ1-2	TGTGCCAGCAGCTTAGAGCCAGCCCCAACCGGACTCGGGTATGGCTACACCTTC	CASSLEPAPTGLGYGYTF
NA	TRBD2	TRBV14	TRBJ2-3	TGTGCCAGCAGCCAAGACCGGGACTATCGCACAGATACGCAGTATTTT	CASSQDRDYRTDTQYF
NA	NA	TRBV7-2	TRBJ2-1	TGTGCCAGCAGCCCTCCGGGCGCCAGCTCCTACAATGAGCAGTTCTTC	CASSPPGASSYNEQFF
NA	TRBD1	TRBV29-1	TRBJ2-4	TGCAGCGCCCGAGACAGGGTGTGGGACAAAAACATTCAGTACTTC	CSARDRVWDKNIQYF
once	NA	TRBV19	TRBJ1-5	TGTGCCAGTAGACGAGGGACGGGGGAACCGAGGCAGCCCCAGCATTTT	CASRRGTGEPRQPQHF